The following is a TCR beta chain sequence with its context. Some clones are missing from TCRdb's copy, which holds only in-frame ones; the method was immunoSEQ multiplex PCR. The sample lists 200,000 to 300,000 clones; more than 70% were seen once. These data come from a study of blood T cell repertoires in COVID-19. For the study at large: T cells, B-cell-depleted T cells, or PBMCs provided the cDNA or gDNA that served as material.

In germline, CDR1 is SGHNT, CDR2 YYREEE (reference sequence). V lost 4 bases, J lost 1 base, and 6 bases stayed unmatched. The CDR3 extends over 15 amino acids. The gene calls are TRBV5-4 and TRBJ2-3; 7 bases fit TRBD2. The TCR comes from a woman between 40 and 50 years old with acute COVID-19. Sequencing was carried out using PBMCs or T cells enriched from blood (not recorded which). CDR3 amino acids: CASSPTSPGTDTQYF. DNA of the CDR3: TGTGCCAGCAGCCCGACTAGCCCGGGCACAGATACGCAGTATTTT.